These T cell receptor beta chains were read from a single sample in a study of OX40 agonist ivuxolimab in advanced cancers. Assay used: immunoSEQ multiplex PCR; TCRdb lists only in-frame clones, some missing. The repertoire holds 55,000 to 65,000 clones, with 85% to 90% as singletons. This specimen consisted of CD4+ or CD8+ T cells sorted from blood, obtained in a trial of the OX40 agonist ivuxolimab. Every receptor here comes from an adult with an advanced solid tumor such as melanoma, head and neck, liver or kidney cancer. The CDR3 runs from the conserved cysteine through the conserved F or W. Each record gives: V gene, J gene, clone size, D gene, CDR3 protein, CDR3 DNA. D genes are given only for firm matches. Part of the rows lack a size; the others show once, few, many or a class for expanded clones.

V: TRBV13; J: TRBJ2-7; size: once; D: .; CDR3: CASSRLGQSYEQYF; DNA: TGTGCCAGCAGCCGACTGGGTCAGTCCTACGAGCAGTACTTC
V: TRBV2; J: TRBJ2-2; size: .; D: .; CDR3: CASSEVWTQNTGELFF; DNA: TGTGCCAGCAGTGAAGTTTGGACACAAAACACCGGGGAGCTGTTTTTT
V: TRBV6-5; J: TRBJ1-5; size: .; D: .; CDR3: CASRGSGQPQHF; DNA: TGTGCCAGCCGAGGATCGGGTCAGCCCCAGCATTTT
V: TRBV7-2; J: TRBJ2-1; size: .; D: TRBD2; CDR3: CASNPRVAGDNEQFF; DNA: TGTGCCAGCAACCCTAGGGTAGCGGGGGACAATGAGCAGTTCTTC
V: TRBV19; J: TRBJ2-3; size: .; D: TRBD2; CDR3: CASSIGGAGGTDTQYF; DNA: TGTGCCAGTAGTATTGGAGGAGCGGGGGGCACAGATACGCAGTATTTT
V: TRBV30; J: TRBJ1-2; size: .; D: .; CDR3: CAWSVTGTITSYGYTF; DNA: TGTGCCTGGAGCGTAACCGGGACAATAACCTCTTATGGCTACACCTTC
V: TRBV5-1; J: TRBJ1-1; size: .; D: TRBD1; CDR3: CASSLRQGARGMNTEAFF; DNA: TGCGCCAGCAGCTTACGACAGGGGGCGCGGGGAATGAACACTGAAGCTTTCTTT
V: TRBV6-1; J: TRBJ1-3; size: .; D: .; CDR3: CASSDRSGTSSGNTIYF; DNA: TGTGCCAGCAGTGACCGGTCCGGGACGAGCTCTGGAAACACCATATATTTT
V: TRBV28; J: TRBJ2-7; size: .; D: .; CDR3: CASRHPLTDEQYF; DNA: TGTGCCAGCAGACACCCATTGACGGACGAGCAGTACTTC
V: TRBV7-8; J: TRBJ1-5; size: .; D: .; CDR3: CASSLLTSTGVGNQPQHF; DNA: TGTGCCAGCAGCTTACTAACGAGCACGGGAGTGGGCAATCAGCCCCAGCATTTT
V: TRBV9; J: TRBJ2-7; size: few; D: .; CDR3: CASSEGHPSYEQYF; DNA: TGTGCCAGCAGCGAGGGACACCCCTCCTACGAGCAGTACTTC
V: TRBV4-1; J: TRBJ1-2; size: .; D: .; CDR3: CASSQAAGAYGYTF; DNA: TGCGCCAGCAGCCAAGCCGCGGGGGCCTATGGCTACACCTTC
V: TRBV28; J: TRBJ2-5; size: .; D: TRBD2; CDR3: CASSGSGGNWQETQYF; DNA: TGTGCCAGCAGTGGCAGCGGGGGCAATTGGCAAGAGACCCAGTACTTC
V: TRBV28; J: TRBJ1-2; size: .; D: TRBD1; CDR3: CASSPRDRGDYGYTF; DNA: TGTGCCAGCAGTCCGAGGGACAGGGGGGACTATGGCTACACCTTC
V: TRBV5-1; J: TRBJ1-2; size: .; D: .; CDR3: CASSLDTYGYTF; DNA: TGCGCCAGCAGCCTGGACACCTATGGCTACACCTTC
V: TRBV19; J: TRBJ2-5; size: .; D: .; CDR3: CASSITQQVETQYF; DNA: TGTGCCAGTAGTATTACCCAACAGGTAGAGACCCAGTACTTC
V: TRBV5-1; J: TRBJ2-6; size: once; D: .; CDR3: CASSPWTDSGANVLTF; DNA: TGCGCCAGCAGCCCCTGGACCGACTCTGGGGCCAACGTCCTGACTTTC
V: TRBV21-1; J: TRBJ1-2; size: few; D: .; CDR3: CASSKEEKLYGYTF; DNA: TGTGCCAGCAGCAAAGAAGAGAAACTCTATGGCTACACCTTC
V: TRBV19; J: TRBJ1-1; size: few; D: .; CDR3: CASRMDTEAFF; DNA: TGTGCCAGTCGGATGGACACTGAAGCTTTCTTT
V: TRBV5-1; J: TRBJ2-3; size: .; D: TRBD2; CDR3: CASSLASGVTESTDTQYF; DNA: TGCGCCAGCAGCTTGGCTAGCGGGGTGACAGAAAGCACAGATACGCAGTATTTT
V: TRBV30; J: TRBJ1-5; size: .; D: .; CDR3: CAWSVRRGDNQPQHF; DNA: TGTGCCTGGAGTGTACGGAGGGGGGACAATCAGCCCCAGCATTTT
V: TRBV7-3; J: TRBJ2-1; size: .; D: .; CDR3: CASSPSSYNEQFF; DNA: TGTGCCAGCAGCCCTAGCAGTTACAATGAGCAGTTCTTC
V: TRBV5-1; J: TRBJ2-5; size: .; D: .; CDR3: CASSLGLEETQYF; DNA: TGCGCCAGCAGCCTGGGACTCGAAGAGACCCAGTACTTC
V: TRBV7-8; J: TRBJ1-6; size: few; D: .; CDR3: CASRSGGGPGVNSPLHF; DNA: TGTGCCAGCAGATCTGGAGGAGGGCCAGGGGTTAATTCACCCCTCCACTTT
V: TRBV7-9; J: TRBJ1-1; size: few; D: .; CDR3: CASSPVIRDLEAFF; DNA: TGTGCCAGCAGCCCGGTGATCAGGGACCTTGAAGCTTTCTTT
V: TRBV18; J: TRBJ1-2; size: .; D: .; CDR3: CASSPPGANYGYTF; DNA: TGTGCCAGCTCACCACCGGGAGCCAACTATGGCTACACCTTC